This entry is about one T cell receptor (beta chain). Participant reports of clinical history set cohort assignment. With V trimmed by 10 bases and J by 5 bases, 17 bases remained unmatched. CDR1 is MNHNY and CDR2 is SVGAGI in the germline V gene (reference sequence). This CDR3 is built from 15 residues. The sample belongs to a study of blood T cell repertoires in COVID-19. Background on the study: T cells, B-cell-depleted T cells, or PBMCs provided the cDNA or gDNA that served as material.

Libraries were prepared by immunoSEQ multiplex PCR; TCRdb keeps only in-frame clonotypes and omits some of them. Seen here are about 250,000 clones, 70% to 90% observed once, and the top ten hold roughly 1.7%. This receptor was taken from a man in his forties who had recovered from COVID-19. This rearrangement joins TRBV6-6 to TRBJ2-7; TRBD2 matches 7 bases. Material: PBMCs or T cells enriched from blood (not recorded which). The chain's CDR3 is CATAEGRVALDEQYF. The CDR3 DNA follows: TGTGCCACGGCCGAGGGGAGGGTAGCGTTGGACGAGCAGTACTTC.